This T cell receptor beta chain was profiled in a study of Graves' ophthalmopathy and Graves' hyperthyroidism. Study results and caveats: Most thyroid clonotypes with frequency above 0.001 were detected in blood too.

CDR1 and CDR2 from the germline V gene are SNHLY and FYNNEI. Ends included, the CDR3 has 9 residues. Using RNA transcripts, the TCR beta CDR3 regions were amplified. The workflow started with a first-round RT-PCR run with HTBI primers and then moved on to a second-round multiplex PCR. TCRdb independently ran MiXCR on the multiplex PCR reads; one entry per CDR3 protein. Among about 700,000 distinct CDR3 sequences listed, 40% were seen once. Turning to this clonotype: Its antigen is unidentified. This CDR3 is missing its conserved last phenylalanine or tryptophan, likely due to a read error. The limits of the CDR3 on the DNA are not certain, so only TCRdb's listed CDR3 is given.

Every ophthalmopathy donor presented moderate-to-severe activity, CAS ≥3, NOSPECS ≥4 and duration under 3 months. Symptoms, serum thyroxine and TRAb, thyroid ultrasound, and orbital computed tomography formed the diagnostic basis. Fresh peripheral blood, about 9.3 ml, was the PBMC source. This clonotype was sampled from an adult man with Graves' ophthalmopathy. V is TRBV2 and J is TRBJ2-7; the D call in the table, TRBD1, was not verified against the DNA. The sample consisted of peripheral blood. The CDR3: CAKRRTGDA.